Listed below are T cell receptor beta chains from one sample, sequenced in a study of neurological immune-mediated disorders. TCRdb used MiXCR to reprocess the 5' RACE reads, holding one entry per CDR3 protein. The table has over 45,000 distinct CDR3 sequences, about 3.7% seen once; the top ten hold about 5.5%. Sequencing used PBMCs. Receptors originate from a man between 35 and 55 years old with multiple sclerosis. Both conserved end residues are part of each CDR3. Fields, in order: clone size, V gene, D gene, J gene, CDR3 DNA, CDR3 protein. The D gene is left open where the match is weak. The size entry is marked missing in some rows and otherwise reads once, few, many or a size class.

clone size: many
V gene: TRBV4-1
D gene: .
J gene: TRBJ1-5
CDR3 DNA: TGCGCCAGCAGCCAATCCGGGACACCTAGCAATCAGCCCCAGCATTTT
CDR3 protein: CASSQSGTPSNQPQHF

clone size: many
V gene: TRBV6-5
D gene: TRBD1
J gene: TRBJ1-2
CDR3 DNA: TGTGCCATCTCGCAGGGACAGGGTTACGGCTACACCTTC
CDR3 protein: CAISQGQGYGYTF

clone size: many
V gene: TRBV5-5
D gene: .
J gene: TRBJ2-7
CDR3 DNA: TGTGCCAGCAGCTCCAAGCCCGTACAGACCTACGGCGACGGCGAGCAGTACTTC
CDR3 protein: CASSSKPVQTYGDGEQYF

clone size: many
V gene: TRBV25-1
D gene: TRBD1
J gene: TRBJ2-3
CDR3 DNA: TGTGCCAGCAGTGGGATTGGGACAGCCCGCACAGATACGCAGTATTTT
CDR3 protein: CASSGIGTARTDTQYF

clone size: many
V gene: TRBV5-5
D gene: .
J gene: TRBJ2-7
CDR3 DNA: TGTGCCAGCAGCTTAGGACGGTTAGACTACGAGCAGTACTTC
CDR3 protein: CASSLGRLDYEQYF

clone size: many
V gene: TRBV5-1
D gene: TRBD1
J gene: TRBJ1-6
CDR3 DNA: TGCGCCAGCAGCTTGGAGGGACAGTTGGACTCACCCCTCAACTTT
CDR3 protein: CASSLEGQLDSPLNF

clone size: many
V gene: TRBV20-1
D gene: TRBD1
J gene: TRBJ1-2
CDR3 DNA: TGCAGTGCTAGTCGGACAGGGGCCGGCTATGGCTACACCTTC
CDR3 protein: CSASRTGAGYGYTF

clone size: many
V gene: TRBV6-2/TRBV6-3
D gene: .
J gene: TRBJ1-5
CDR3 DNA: TGTGCCAGCAGTTACTTGTCAGGTATACCCAATCAGCCCCAGAATTTT
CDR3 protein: CASSYLSGIPNQPQNF

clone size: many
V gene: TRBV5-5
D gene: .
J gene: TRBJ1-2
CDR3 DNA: TGTGCCAGCAGCCTGACGGGCAGGGTTCTTGGCTACACCTTC
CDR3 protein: CASSLTGRVLGYTF

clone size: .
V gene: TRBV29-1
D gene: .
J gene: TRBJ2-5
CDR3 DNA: TGCAGCATTGGCCGCCTACAAGAGACCCAGTACTTC
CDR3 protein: CSIGRLQETQYF

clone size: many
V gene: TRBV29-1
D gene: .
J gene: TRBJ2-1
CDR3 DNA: TGCAGCGCTGTCGCCGGGCCCCCCTACAATGAGCAGTTCTTC
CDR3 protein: CSAVAGPPYNEQFF

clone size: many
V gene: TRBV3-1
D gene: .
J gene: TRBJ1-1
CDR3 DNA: TGTGCCAGCAGCCATGGGACGGCGAACACTGAAGCTTTCTTT
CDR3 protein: CASSHGTANTEAFF

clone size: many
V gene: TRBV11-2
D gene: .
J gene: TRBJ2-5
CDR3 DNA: TGTGCCAGCGGGTGGGGGGATCAAGAGACCCAGTACTTC
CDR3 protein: CASGWGDQETQYF

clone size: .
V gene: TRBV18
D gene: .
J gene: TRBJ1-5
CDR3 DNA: TGTGCCAGCTCACCTGGGGAAGGCTATCAGCCCCAGCATTTT
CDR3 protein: CASSPGEGYQPQHF

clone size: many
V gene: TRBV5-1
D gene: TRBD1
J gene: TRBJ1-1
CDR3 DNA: TGCGCCAGCAGCTTGGTACCAGGGGGCTCGGCTGAAGCTTTCTTT
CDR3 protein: CASSLVPGGSAEAFF

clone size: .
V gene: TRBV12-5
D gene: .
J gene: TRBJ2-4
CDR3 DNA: TGTGCTAGTGGTTTGTCACCAACTGCCATTCAGTACTTC
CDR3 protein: CASGLSPTAIQYF

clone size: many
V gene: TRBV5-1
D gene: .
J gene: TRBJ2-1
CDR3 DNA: TGCGCCAGCAGCGGCGGGACAGCTGTCAATGAGCAGTTCTTC
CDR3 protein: CASSGGTAVNEQFF

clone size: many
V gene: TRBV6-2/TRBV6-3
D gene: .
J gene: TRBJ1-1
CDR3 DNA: TGTGCCAGCCGGGACGATGAAGCTTTCTTT
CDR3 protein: CASRDDEAFF

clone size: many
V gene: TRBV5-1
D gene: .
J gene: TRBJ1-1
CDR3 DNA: TGCGCCAGCAGCCCCTCCGTTAGAGGCGGCGGCACTGAAGCTTTCTTT
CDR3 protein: CASSPSVRGGGTEAFF

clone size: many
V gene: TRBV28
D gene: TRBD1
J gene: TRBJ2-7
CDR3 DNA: TGTGCCAGCAGTCCGAGGGGACAGGTCACCTACGAGCAGTACTTC
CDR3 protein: CASSPRGQVTYEQYF

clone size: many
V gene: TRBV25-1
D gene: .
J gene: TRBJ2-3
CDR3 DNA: TGTGCCAGCAGTGAGCCCGGACATGTCGGTACGCAGTATTTT
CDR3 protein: CASSEPGHVGTQYF

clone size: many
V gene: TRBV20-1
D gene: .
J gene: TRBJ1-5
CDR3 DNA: TGCAGTGCTAGAGGGTTACTGTACAATCAGCCCCAGCATTTT
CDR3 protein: CSARGLLYNQPQHF

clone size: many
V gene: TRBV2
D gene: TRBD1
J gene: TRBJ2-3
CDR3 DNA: TGTGCCAGCAGTGGACTCGACAGGGGAGGAGATACGCAGTATTTT
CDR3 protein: CASSGLDRGGDTQYF

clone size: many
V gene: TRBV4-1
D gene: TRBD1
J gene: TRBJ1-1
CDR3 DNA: TGCGCCAGCAGCGCACCTCGGGACAGGGACACTGAAGCTTTCTTT
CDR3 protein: CASSAPRDRDTEAFF

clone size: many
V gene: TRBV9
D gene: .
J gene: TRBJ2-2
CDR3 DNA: TGTGCCAGCAGCGTGGGGCCCTTAGGCGACACCGGGGAGCTGTTTTTT
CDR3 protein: CASSVGPLGDTGELFF

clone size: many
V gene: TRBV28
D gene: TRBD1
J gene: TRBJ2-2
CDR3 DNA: TGTGCCAGCGGTTTGAGGGGGCCCCTTTCCGGGGAGCTGTTTTTT
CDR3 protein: CASGLRGPLSGELFF

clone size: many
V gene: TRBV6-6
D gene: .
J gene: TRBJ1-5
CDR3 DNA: TGTGCCAGCAGTTACTCGGGCCAGGGAACTCAGCCCCAGCATTTT
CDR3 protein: CASSYSGQGTQPQHF

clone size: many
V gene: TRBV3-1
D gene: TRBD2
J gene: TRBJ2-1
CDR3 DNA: TGTGCCAGCAGCCAAGTCCCGGGGGGGGCCTCTTTCGATGAGCAGTTCTTC
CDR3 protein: CASSQVPGGASFDEQFF

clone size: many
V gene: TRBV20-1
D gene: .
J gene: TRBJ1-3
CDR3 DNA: TGCAGTGCTGTCCCGGTAGACGTAGTAATCTCTGGAAACACCATATATTTT
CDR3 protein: CSAVPVDVVISGNTIYF

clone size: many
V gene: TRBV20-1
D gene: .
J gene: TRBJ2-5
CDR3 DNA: TGCAGTGCTAGTACAGGCCATGAGACCCAGTACTTC
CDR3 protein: CSASTGHETQYF

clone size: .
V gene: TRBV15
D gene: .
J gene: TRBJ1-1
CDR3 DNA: TGTGCCACCAGCGTGGAAAAGGGGACTGAAGCTTTCTTT
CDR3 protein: CATSVEKGTEAFF

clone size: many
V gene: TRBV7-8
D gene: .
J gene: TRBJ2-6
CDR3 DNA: TGTGCCAGCAGCTTAGGGACTCTCTCTGGGGCCAACGTCCTGACTTTC
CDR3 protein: CASSLGTLSGANVLTF

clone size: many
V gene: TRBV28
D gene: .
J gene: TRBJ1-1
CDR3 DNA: TGTGCCAGCAGTCCCCTCCGCCGGAACACTGAAGCTTTCTTT
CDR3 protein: CASSPLRRNTEAFF

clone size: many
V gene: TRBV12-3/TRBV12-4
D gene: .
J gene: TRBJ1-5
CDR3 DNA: TGTGCCAGCAGTCCCAGCAGACGCAATCAGCCCCAGCATTTT
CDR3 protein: CASSPSRRNQPQHF

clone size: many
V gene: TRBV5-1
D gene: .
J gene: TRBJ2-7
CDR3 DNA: TGCGCCAGCAGCTTGGAGGGCGACTCCTACGAGCAGTACTTC
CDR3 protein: CASSLEGDSYEQYF

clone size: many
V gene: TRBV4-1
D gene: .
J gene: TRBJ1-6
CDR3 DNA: TGCGCCAGCAGCCAAGATGTTGTCTCCTATAATTCACCCCTCCACTTT
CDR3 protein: CASSQDVVSYNSPLHF

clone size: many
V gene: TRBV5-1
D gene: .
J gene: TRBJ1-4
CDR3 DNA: TGCGCCAGCAGCTTTGGTCCAACTAATGAAAAACTGTTTTTT
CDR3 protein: CASSFGPTNEKLFF

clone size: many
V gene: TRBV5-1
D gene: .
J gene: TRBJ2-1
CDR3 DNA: TGCGCCAGCAGCTTGGGGGGTGCCGGGGACAATGAGCAGTTCTTC
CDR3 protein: CASSLGGAGDNEQFF

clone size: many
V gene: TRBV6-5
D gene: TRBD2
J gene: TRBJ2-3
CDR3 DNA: TGTGCCAGCAGGAGTGGGAGCGGGGGGGCTAGAACAGATACGCAGTATTTT
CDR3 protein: CASRSGSGGARTDTQYF

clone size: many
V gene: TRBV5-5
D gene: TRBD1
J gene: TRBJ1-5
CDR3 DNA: TGTGCCAGCAGCTTGAGGGGACAGGATTATCAGCCCCAGCATTTT
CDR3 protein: CASSLRGQDYQPQHF

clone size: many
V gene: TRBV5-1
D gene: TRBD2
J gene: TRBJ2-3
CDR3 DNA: TGCGCCAGCAGCTTGGAGTTGGGCGGGGGGGCCCGTACGCAGTATTTT
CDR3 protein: CASSLELGGGARTQYF

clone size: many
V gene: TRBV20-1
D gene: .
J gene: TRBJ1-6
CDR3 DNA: TGCAGTGCTAGAGATTCACAACGACAGCTTAATTCACCCCTCCACTTT
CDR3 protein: CSARDSQRQLNSPLHF

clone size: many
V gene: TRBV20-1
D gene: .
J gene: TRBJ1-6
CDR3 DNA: TGCAGTGCTAGGACGGACTTGGGGGGTTCACCCCTCAACTTT
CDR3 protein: CSARTDLGGSPLNF

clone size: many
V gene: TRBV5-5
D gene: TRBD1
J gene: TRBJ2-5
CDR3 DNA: TGTGCCAGCAGCTTGTGGTTGGGACAGGGGGCTCAAGAGACCCAGTACTTC
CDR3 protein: CASSLWLGQGAQETQYF

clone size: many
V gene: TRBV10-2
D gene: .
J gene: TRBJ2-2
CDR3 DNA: TGCGCCAGCTCGGAAAGGACCCCTTGGGGCACCGGGGAGCTGTTTTTT
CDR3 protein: CASSERTPWGTGELFF

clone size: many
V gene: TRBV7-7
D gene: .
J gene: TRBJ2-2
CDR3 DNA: TGTGCCAGCAGCCCGGGCCGGGTTTTAGCAAACACCGGGGAGCTGTTTTTT
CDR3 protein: CASSPGRVLANTGELFF

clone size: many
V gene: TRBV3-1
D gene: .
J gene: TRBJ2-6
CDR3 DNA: TGTGCCAGCAGCCAAGACAGGGCTGGGGCCAACGTCCTGACTTTC
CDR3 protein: CASSQDRAGANVLTF

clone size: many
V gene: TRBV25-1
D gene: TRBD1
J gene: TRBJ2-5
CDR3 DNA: TGTGCCAGCAGTGAATATATGAGATCGGCAGGGGGACAAGAGACCCAGTACTTC
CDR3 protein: CASSEYMRSAGGQETQYF

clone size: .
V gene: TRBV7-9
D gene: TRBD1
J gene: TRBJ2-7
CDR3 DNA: TGTGCCAGCAGTTCGGGGGGACAGGGGGCTTTTCGGCAGTACTTC
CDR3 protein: CASSSGGQGAFRQYF

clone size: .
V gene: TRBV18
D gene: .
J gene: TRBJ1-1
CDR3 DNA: TGTGCCAGCTCACCTTCAGGACATAATGAAGCTTTCTTT
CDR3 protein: CASSPSGHNEAFF

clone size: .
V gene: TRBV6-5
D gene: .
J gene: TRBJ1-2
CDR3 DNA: TGTGCCAGCAGTTATGAGGGGGACTATGGCTACACCTTC
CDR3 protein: CASSYEGDYGYTF

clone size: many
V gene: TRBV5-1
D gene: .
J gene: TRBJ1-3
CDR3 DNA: TGCGCCAGCAGCGCGCGGGGGGGGTACGGAAACACCATATATTTT
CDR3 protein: CASSARGGYGNTIYF

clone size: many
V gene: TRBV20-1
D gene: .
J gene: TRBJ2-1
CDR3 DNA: TGCAGTGCTGGCCTCGGGGAGCCACGCAATGAGCAGTTCTTC
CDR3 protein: CSAGLGEPRNEQFF

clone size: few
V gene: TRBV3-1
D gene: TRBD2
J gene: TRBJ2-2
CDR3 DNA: TGTGCCAGCAGCCATAGCGGGGTTCGGGGCGGGGAGCTGTTTTTT
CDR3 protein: CASSHSGVRGGELFF